The entry that follows covers one T cell receptor (beta chain) sequence. Trimming removed 2 bases from V and 12 bases from J; junction bases left unmatched: 6. CDR3 length: 13 residues. CDR1 is MDHEN and CDR2 is SYDVKM in the germline V gene. This entry belongs to a study of OX40 agonist ivuxolimab in advanced cancers. About the study: Dose-escalation subjects each had hepatocellular carcinoma, melanoma, renal cell or head and neck cancer.

Libraries were prepared by immunoSEQ multiplex PCR; TCRdb keeps only in-frame clonotypes and omits some of them. The top ten hold approximately 0.5% of the sample, which has 77,000 or so clones, about nine tenths seen once. The sequence came from an adult with an advanced solid tumor such as melanoma, head and neck, liver or kidney cancer. The chain employs TRBV28 and TRBJ2-1, with 8 bases identical to TRBD1. Sequenced material: CD4+ or CD8+ T cells sorted from blood, taken in a trial of the OX40 agonist ivuxolimab. The chain's CDR3 is CASSLTDRAVQFF. CDR3 nucleotides: TGTGCCAGCAGTTTAACGGACAGGGCTGTGCAGTTCTTC.